The T cell receptor (beta chain) described here comes from a study of cytomegalovirus exposure and HLA in healthy donors. Study as a whole: Some 85 million unique TCRs, all from HLA-typed donors, were included in an early release of the data.

General study findings and limits: In a later analysis, TCR beta V- and J-gene trimming showed a link to a missense DCLRE1C variant. The majority of CMV-associated TCR beta chains were reported as apparently HLA-restricted in a later analysis.

13 Jbeta primers and 60 Vbeta primers were used for the PCR. The table came from immunoSEQ multiplex PCR; TCRdb's copy has only in-frame clones and leaves some out. The data show some 99,000 clones, 74% seen once. The V and J ends lost 6 bases and 7 bases, in that order; junction bases with no gene match: 8. Per the germline V gene, CDR1 is LNHDA and CDR2 is SQIVND (reference sequence). The CDR3 sequence is 15 residues long. Only a few counts were recorded for this clone. The target antigen is unknown. This clonotype was obtained from a male donor in good health and CMV-seronegative. Sequencing was carried out using PBMCs. V and J are TRBV19 and TRBJ2-1; 11 positions match TRBD2. The CDR3 sequence is CASSSWASGRNEQFF. The CDR3 DNA follows: TGTGCCAGTAGCTCTTGGGCTAGCGGGAGGAATGAGCAGTTCTTC.